This is a list of T cell receptor beta chains from one sample in a study of beta chain features in type 1 diabetes. Sequencing was performed with immunoSEQ multiplex PCR; in TCRdb, only in-frame clones are kept and a portion is missing. This table holds about 340,000 clones, about a tenth found once. Input material: central memory CD4+ T cells from blood. The receptors derive from a man aged 25 to 40 with type 1 diabetes. CDR3s include the opening cysteine and the closing phenylalanine or tryptophan. A D gene is named only where the DNA matches it firmly. Not every row has a clone size; where given, it reads once, few, many or a size class.

v_call: TRBV5-1
d_call: -
j_call: TRBJ1-1
clone_size: few
cdr3_nt: TGCGCCAGCAGCTACGGACAGAAAAACACTGAAGCTTTCTTT
cdr3_aa: CASSYGQKNTEAFF

v_call: TRBV9
d_call: TRBD2
j_call: TRBJ2-5
clone_size: many
cdr3_nt: TGTGCCAGCAGCGTCTCGGGGGGGAAAGAGACCCAGTACTTC
cdr3_aa: CASSVSGGKETQYF

v_call: TRBV5-6
d_call: -
j_call: TRBJ2-4
clone_size: few
cdr3_nt: TGTGCCAGCAGCTCACCCGGAGCGGCAGCCAAAAACATTCAGTACTTC
cdr3_aa: CASSSPGAAAKNIQYF

v_call: TRBV6-5
d_call: TRBD1
j_call: TRBJ2-5
clone_size: -
cdr3_nt: TGTGCCACCTCTGAACAGGGGGCGGCGGAAGAGACCCAGTACTTC
cdr3_aa: CATSEQGAAEETQYF

v_call: TRBV5-1
d_call: TRBD1
j_call: TRBJ1-1
clone_size: few
cdr3_nt: TGCGCCAGCAGCTTAACAGGGGAGGTCACTGAAGCTTTCTTT
cdr3_aa: CASSLTGEVTEAFF

v_call: TRBV7-2
d_call: TRBD1
j_call: TRBJ2-7
clone_size: -
cdr3_nt: TGTGCCAGCAGCGCTCAGGGGGTGCAGTACTTC
cdr3_aa: CASSAQGVQYF

v_call: TRBV7-8
d_call: -
j_call: TRBJ2-3
clone_size: -
cdr3_nt: TGTGCCAGCACCAAAACTCTCCCCACCCTAGATACGCAGTATTTT
cdr3_aa: CASTKTLPTLDTQYF

v_call: TRBV6-5
d_call: TRBD1
j_call: TRBJ2-5
clone_size: few
cdr3_nt: TGTGCCAGCAGTCCACGGACAGGGCGCGAGACCCAGTACTTC
cdr3_aa: CASSPRTGRETQYF

v_call: TRBV6-5
d_call: TRBD1
j_call: TRBJ2-1
clone_size: -
cdr3_nt: TGTGCCAGCAGGGCGACAGGGGACAATGAGCAGTTCTTC
cdr3_aa: CASRATGDNEQFF

v_call: TRBV5-1
d_call: -
j_call: TRBJ1-1
clone_size: -
cdr3_nt: TGCGCCAGCAGCTTACAGCTAGTGAACACTGAAGCTTTCTTT
cdr3_aa: CASSLQLVNTEAFF

v_call: TRBV10-1
d_call: TRBD1
j_call: TRBJ2-5
clone_size: -
cdr3_nt: TGCGCCAGCAGTGGACAGGGAGAGACCCAGTACTTC
cdr3_aa: CASSGQGETQYF

v_call: TRBV5-1
d_call: TRBD1
j_call: TRBJ2-3
clone_size: -
cdr3_nt: TGCGCCAGCAGCTTGGGGGGACAGGGGAACACAGATACGCAGTATTTT
cdr3_aa: CASSLGGQGNTDTQYF

v_call: TRBV28
d_call: -
j_call: TRBJ1-2
clone_size: few
cdr3_nt: TGTGCCAGCAGTGACAGGACGATAACTAACTATGGCTACACCTTC
cdr3_aa: CASSDRTITNYGYTF

v_call: TRBV7-8
d_call: -
j_call: TRBJ1-2
clone_size: -
cdr3_nt: TGTGCCAGCAGCTTAGTCGAAGGGAACTATGGCTACACCTTC
cdr3_aa: CASSLVEGNYGYTF

v_call: TRBV18
d_call: -
j_call: TRBJ2-5
clone_size: -
cdr3_nt: TGTGCCAGCTCACCATCGATGGCGGGACAAGGCAGGGAGACCCAGTACTTC
cdr3_aa: CASSPSMAGQGRETQYF